This passage covers 29 T cell receptor beta chains from one sample sequenced in a study of T-cell memory formation after mild COVID-19. Each CDR3 protein gets one entry after TCRdb re-called the 5' RACE reads with MiXCR. Among 350,000 to 450,000 distinct CDR3 sequences listed, around 18% were seen once. Input material: PBMCs or a T cell subset sorted from them (not recorded which). The receptors stem from an adult woman who had mild COVID-19 (a few samples of this study predate the infection). Cell type and time point are not known.

This clonotype was recorded a few times. The chain employs TRBV4-1 and TRBJ1-2; D is perhaps TRBD1 (5 bases). Germline V lookup: CDR1 MGHRA, CDR2 YSYEKL. V was shortened by 1 base and J by 5 bases, with 17 bases between the two germline ends. This CDR3 contains 16 residues. CDR3 DNA: TGCGCCAGCAGCCAAGGGATGGAGGGGAGATATTATGGCTACACCTTC. This gives the protein CASSQGMEGRYYGYTF.

This clonotype has a handful of counts. The chain is built from TRBV12-3 or TRBV12-4 and TRBJ1-4; D not resolved. The CDR3 sequence is 13 residues long. V was trimmed by 3 bases and J by 6 bases, leaving 8 bases between them. For the CDR3, the DNA is TGTGCCAGCAGTTTGGGAGAGGATGAAAAACTGTTTTTT. This gives the protein CASSLGEDEKLFF.

This clonotype was seen at least ten times. The V gene is TRBV20-1, the J gene TRBJ1-5; D unclear. Germline V gene sequence: CDR1 DFQATT, CDR2 SNEGSKA (reference sequence). The CDR3 is made up of 14 amino acids. Trimming stripped 4 bases from V and 4 bases from J, with 14 bases between. CDR3 sequence reads: CSATDGRENQPQHF. In DNA, the CDR3 is TGCAGTGCTACAGACGGCAGAGAAAATCAGCCCCAGCATTTT.

This chain joins TRBV20-1 and TRBJ2-7; D possibly corresponds to TRBD2 (6 bases). Germline assignment: CDR1 DFQATT and CDR2 SNEGSKA (reference sequence). Trimming took 6 bases from V and 3 from J, leaving 12 bases between them. CDR3 length: 12 amino acids. The CDR3 bases are TGCAGTGCGCCACCGCGGGGCTACGAGCAGTACTTC. Amino acid sequence: CSAPPRGYEQYF.

This clonotype was seen more than once but under ten times. This chain uses TRBV4-1 with TRBJ1-6; D gene unclear. The CDR3 contains 13 residues. V lost 1 base and J lost 7, with 5 bases in between. Germline V lookup: CDR1 MGHRA, CDR2 YSYEKL. CDR3 bases: TGCGCCAGCAGCCAAGGGTGGAATTCACCCCTCCACTTT. Protein sequence: CASSQGWNSPLHF.

The chain is built from TRBV12-5 and TRBJ1-2; 10 bases match TRBD1. The germline V gene encodes CDR1 LGHNT and CDR2 FRNRAP. The CDR3 totals 13 residues. The V segment lost 4 bases and the J segment 8 bases; nucleotides outside the gene matches: 4. The DNA for the CDR3 is TGTGCTAGTGGTTCCGGGACAGGGGAAGGCTACACCTTC. Its protein is CASGSGTGEGYTF.

This clonotype was counted only a few times. The chain uses TRBV29-1 and TRBJ2-2; 7 positions agree with TRBD1. The CDR3 totals 14 residues. The V and J ends lost 7 bases and 6 bases, in that order; junction bases with no gene match: 11. Germline assignment: CDR1 SQVTM and CDR2 ANQGSEA. As DNA, the CDR3 is TGCAGCGCCAGGCTACAGGGGTTCCCCGGGGAGCTGTTTTTT. Translating gives CSARLQGFPGELFF.

This clonotype was counted only a few times. V gene TRBV27 combines with J gene TRBJ1-1; maybe TRBD1 (6 bases). The CDR3 is 15 amino acids. Between the trimmed V and J ends, which lost 4 bases and 3 bases, there was a span of 15 bases. CDR1 is MNHEY and CDR2 is SMNVEV in the germline V gene (reference sequence). CDR3: CASSWGGGGHTEAFF. The DNA of the CDR3 is TGTGCCAGCAGTTGGGGTGGAGGGGGACACACTGAAGCTTTCTTT.

The table lists this clonotype with a few counts. The chain is built from TRBV5-1 and TRBJ1-1, with D perhaps matching TRBD1 (6 bases). The CDR3 totals 13 residues. V shed 6 bases and J shed 4 bases, with 13 bases lying between them. From germline, CDR1 is SGHRS and CDR2 YFSETQ. CDR3 DNA sequence: TGCGCCAGCACCCAGACAGGATTCACTGAAGCTTTCTTT. It encodes CASTQTGFTEAFF.

V gene TRBV7-2 combines with J gene TRBJ2-3; weak D call: TRBD1 (5 bases). The V gene lost 1 base and the J gene lost 11 bases, with 13 bases spanning the gap. The CDR3 contains 13 residues. Germline values: CDR1 SGHTA, CDR2 FQGNSA. The chain's CDR3 is CASSLVDRDRQYF. The CDR3 nucleotides are TGTGCCAGCAGCTTAGTGGACCGCGACAGGCAGTATTTT.

A few counts support this clonotype. The chain has TRBV12-3 or TRBV12-4 and TRBJ2-5, with 12 bases lining up with TRBD2. The V gene end was trimmed by 4 bases and the J gene end by 3 bases; junction bases not matched to a gene: 3. The length of the CDR3 is 15 residues. The CDR3 bases are TGTGCCAGCAGTTCCTCTAGCGGGGGGGAAGAGACCCAGTACTTC. It codes for CASSSSSGGEETQYF.

Details on this clonotype: A read error is possible here, since a much larger clone lies one base away. The chain recombines TRBV6-2 or TRBV6-3 with TRBJ2-7; weak D call: TRBD1 (6 bases). Germline loops: CDR1 MNHEY, CDR2 SVGEGT. The CDR3 sequence is 16 residues long. Trimming cost V 6 bases and J 0 bases, with 18 bases left between them. For the CDR3, the DNA is TGTGCCAGCAGATGGGACAAGCTACGAGTCTCCTACGAGCAGTACTTC. Its translation is CASRWDKLRVSYEQYF.

This clonotype was picked up a small number of times. The V gene is TRBV12-3 or TRBV12-4, the J gene TRBJ2-3, with TRBD2 matching over 7 bases. This CDR3 comprises 14 residues. J lost 4 bases, V lost 9 bases, and 10 bases had no gene match. The CDR3 reads CASSAGKIADTQYF. The CDR3 nucleotides are TGTGCCAGTTCAGCGGGAAAGATAGCAGATACGCAGTATTTT.

V usage is TRBV12-3 or TRBV12-4 and J usage is TRBJ2-6; 7 bases match TRBD1. The CDR3 consists of 15 residues. Trimming cost V 6 bases and J 2 bases; bases outside gene matches: 4. In DNA, the CDR3 is TGTGCCAGCAGCAACAGGGGTCCTGGGGCCAACGTCCTGACTTTC. It encodes CASSNRGPGANVLTF.

V and J are TRBV15 and TRBJ2-2; 10 nucleotides line up with TRBD2. The CDR3 has 16 residues. Trimming removed 6 bases from V and 5 bases from J; junction bases left unmatched: 9. Germline CDR1 reads LNHNV; CDR2 reads YYDKDF (reference sequence). CDR3 loop: CATRSSGSSITGELFF. CDR3 sequence (DNA): TGTGCCACCAGGTCTAGCGGGAGTAGTATAACCGGGGAGCTGTTTTTT.

This clonotype was seen more than once but under ten times. The V and J genes are TRBV11-2 and TRBJ2-6, with 8 bases identical to TRBD1. The V segment lost 5 bases and the J segment 0 bases; nucleotides outside the gene matches: 6. Germline V gives CDR1 SGHAT, CDR2 FQNNGV. CDR3 length equals 17 residues. The CDR3: CASSQDRASSGANVLTF. CDR3 nucleotides: TGTGCCAGCAGCCAGGACAGGGCTAGCTCTGGGGCCAACGTCCTGACTTTC.

The chain carries TRBV20-1 and TRBJ2-1; 7 bases map to TRBD1. The germline gives CDR1 DFQATT, CDR2 SNEGSKA (reference sequence). With V trimmed by 1 base and J by 2 bases, 11 bases remained unmatched. This CDR3 is built from 17 residues. The CDR3 nucleotides are TGCAGTGCTAGAGGTCCCGGGACAGTTTATCCCTACAATGAGCAGTTCTTC. Amino acid sequence: CSARGPGTVYPYNEQFF.

This chain uses TRBV5-1 with TRBJ2-5; tentative D call: TRBD1 (6 bases). The CDR3 sequence is 14 residues long. CDR1 and CDR2 from the germline V gene are SGHRS and YFSETQ. V was trimmed by 3 bases and J by 1 base, leaving 10 bases between them. For the CDR3, the DNA is TGCGCCAGCAGCTCAGGGGTCCCCCAAGAGACCCAGTACTTC. Residues: CASSSGVPQETQYF.

The V and J genes are TRBV5-4 and TRBJ2-5; 8 nucleotides agree with TRBD2. V trimming: 1 base; J trimming: 4 bases; junction bases outside the gene matches: 9. Germline lookup yields CDR1 SGHNT and CDR2 YYREEE (reference sequence). The CDR3 is made up of 16 amino acids. Written as DNA, the CDR3 is TGTGCCAGCAGCTTGCTCGGGGGGGCCCCGGGAGAGACCCAGTACTTC. Protein sequence: CASSLLGGAPGETQYF.

Many counts were recorded for this clonotype. The CDR3 nucleotides read TGCGCCAGCAGCCAAGAGGGCTGGGAATACGAGCAGTACTTC. This codes for CASSQEGWEYEQYF. The chain carries TRBV4-1 and TRBJ2-7, with D uncertain. The CDR3 extends over 14 amino acids. The germline CDR1 and CDR2 sequences are MGHRA and YSYEKL. V was pared by 0 bases and J by 4 bases, with 10 bases between.

This clonotype was picked up a small number of times. The genes are TRBV7-9 and TRBJ1-1, with D unclear. The CDR3 has 13 residues. CDR1 is SEHNR and CDR2 is FQNEAQ in the germline V gene (reference sequence). V lost 3 bases and J 1 base, leaving 6 bases between the germline ends. In DNA form, the CDR3 reads TGTGCCAGCAGCTTGCTAGAGAACACTGAAGCTTTCTTT. Its translation is CASSLLENTEAFF.

This clonotype was seen a handful of times. The genes are TRBV11-2 and TRBJ2-1; D is perhaps TRBD1 or TRBD2 (5 bases each). V lost 1 base and J 3 bases, leaving 10 bases between the germline ends. This CDR3 has 15 residues. CDR1 SGHAT and CDR2 FQNNGV come from the germline V gene. CDR3 nucleotide sequence: TGTGCCAGCAGCTTAGTCGGGGCGGGCTACAATGAGCAGTTCTTC. Encoded protein: CASSLVGAGYNEQFF.

This clonotype was recorded at least ten times. The chain couples TRBV5-6 to TRBJ2-2; D not resolved. The CDR3 has 16 residues. V gave up 0 bases and J gave up 1 base, with 10 bases separating them. The germline V gene encodes CDR1 SGHDT and CDR2 YYEEEE. The chain's CDR3 is CASSLALERNTGELFF. The CDR3 coding sequence is TGTGCCAGCAGCTTGGCCCTAGAACGGAACACCGGGGAGCTGTTTTTT.

The chain has TRBV15 and TRBJ1-4; D remains ambiguous. With 2 bases removed from V and 0 bases from J, the gap between germline ends came to 4 bases. The CDR3 sequence is 14 residues long. Germline lookup yields CDR1 LNHNV and CDR2 YYDKDF (reference sequence). The CDR3 DNA reads as TGTGCCACCAGCAGAAGGACAACTAATGAAAAACTGTTTTTT. Translating it yields CATSRRTTNEKLFF.

This clonotype was counted between two and nine times. This sequence joins TRBV7-9 and TRBJ2-1, with 9 bases lining up with TRBD2. This CDR3 spans 16 amino acids. Unmatched junction bases numbered 15, after V lost 8 bases and J lost 7 bases. Germline loops: CDR1 SEHNR, CDR2 FQNEAQ (reference sequence). In DNA, the CDR3 is TGTGCCAGCCATGCCGTTGGTAGCGGGAGTAGGAATGAGCAGTTCTTC. Translating it yields CASHAVGSGSRNEQFF.

This clonotype was detected only a few times. The chain uses TRBV6-5 and TRBJ2-3; 8 bases fit TRBD1. With 8 bases clipped from V and 1 base from J, the junction kept 5 bases outside the gene matches. Germline V CDR1 and CDR2: MNHEY, SVGAGI. The CDR3 is 14 residues long. DNA for the CDR3: TGTGCCAGCGCCCTGACAGGGGGCACAGATACGCAGTATTTT. Translated: CASALTGGTDTQYF.

The chain employs TRBV7-8 and TRBJ2-1; the match to TRBD2 covers 8 bases. The CDR3 is made up of 15 amino acids. V shed 5 bases, J shed 8 bases, and the junction held 11 bases outside the gene matches. CDR1 SGHVS and CDR2 FQNEAQ come from the germline V gene. This chain's CDR3 is CASSPSGSPKHEQFF. The CDR3 region has the DNA TGTGCCAGCAGCCCCAGCGGGAGTCCGAAGCATGAGCAGTTCTTC.

The V and J genes are TRBV12-3 or TRBV12-4 and TRBJ1-1; 9 nucleotides align to TRBD1. Losses at the gene ends were 4 bases for V and 3 bases for J; bases not matched to a gene: 3. The CDR3 covers 14 residues. CDR3 sequence: CASSYGDRDTEAFF. Here the CDR3 DNA reads TGTGCCAGCAGTTATGGGGACAGGGACACTGAAGCTTTCTTT.

This clonotype was detected only a few times. The rearrangement uses TRBV14 and TRBJ2-5; the D gene could be TRBD1 or TRBD2 (5 bases each). V lost 4 bases and J lost 4, with 16 bases in between. There are 15 residues in the CDR3. From germline, CDR1 is SGHDN and CDR2 FVKESK. In DNA, the CDR3 is TGTGCCAGCAGCCCGACCCCCCTGAGGGGAGAGACCCAGTACTTC. It encodes CASSPTPLRGETQYF.